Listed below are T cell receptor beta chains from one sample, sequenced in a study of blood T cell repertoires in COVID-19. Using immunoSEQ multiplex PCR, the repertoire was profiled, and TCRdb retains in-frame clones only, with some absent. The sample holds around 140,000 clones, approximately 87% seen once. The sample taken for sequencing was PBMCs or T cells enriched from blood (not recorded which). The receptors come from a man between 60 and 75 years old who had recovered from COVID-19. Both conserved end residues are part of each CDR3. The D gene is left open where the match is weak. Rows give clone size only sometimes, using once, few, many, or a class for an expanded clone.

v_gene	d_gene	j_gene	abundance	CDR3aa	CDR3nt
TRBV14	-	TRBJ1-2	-	CASSRDTSGYTF	TGTGCCAGCAGCAGGGACACCTCGGGCTACACCTTC
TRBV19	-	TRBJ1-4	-	CASTNREREKLFF	TGTGCCAGTACTAACAGGGAACGGGAAAAACTGTTTTTT
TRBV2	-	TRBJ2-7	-	CASSELYEQYF	TGTGCCAGCAGTGAACTATACGAGCAGTACTTC
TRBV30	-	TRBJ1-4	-	CAWSGQGNEKLFF	TGTGCCTGGAGTGGCCAGGGGAATGAAAAACTGTTTTTT
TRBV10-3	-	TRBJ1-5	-	CAISETPRGTQPQHF	TGTGCCATCAGTGAAACCCCCCGGGGGACTCAGCCCCAGCATTTT
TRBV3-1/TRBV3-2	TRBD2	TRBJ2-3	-	CASSQDRSGRGTDTQYF	TGTGCCAGCAGCCAAGATCGGAGCGGGAGAGGCACAGATACGCAGTATTTT
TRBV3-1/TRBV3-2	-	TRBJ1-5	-	CASSHAGGNQPQHF	TGTGCCAGCAGCCATGCAGGGGGCAATCAGCCCCAGCATTTT
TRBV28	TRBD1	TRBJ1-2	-	CASSLLTGVEAGYTF	TGTGCCAGCAGTTTACTTACAGGGGTTGAGGCCGGCTACACCTTC
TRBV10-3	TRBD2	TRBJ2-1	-	CAISGTSGIRHNEQFF	TGTGCCATCAGTGGCACTAGCGGGATAAGACACAATGAGCAGTTCTTC
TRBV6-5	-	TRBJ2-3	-	CASSKRTRDTDTQYF	TGTGCCAGCAGCAAACGCACCCGGGACACAGATACGCAGTATTTT
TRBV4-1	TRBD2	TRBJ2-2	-	CASSLQREVRTGELFF	TGCGCCAGCAGCCTCCAACGGGAGGTTCGAACCGGGGAGCTGTTTTTT
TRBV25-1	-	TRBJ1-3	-	CASAQFSGNTIYF	TGTGCCAGCGCACAGTTCTCTGGAAACACCATATATTTT
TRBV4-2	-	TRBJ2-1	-	CASSQDSDLEQFF	TGTGCCAGCAGCCAAGATTCGGACTTAGAGCAGTTCTTC
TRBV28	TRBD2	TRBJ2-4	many	CASGSRGGAKNIQYF	TGTGCCAGCGGATCGCGGGGGGGGGCCAAAAACATTCAGTACTTC
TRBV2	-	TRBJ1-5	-	CASSREVNQPQHF	TGTGCCAGCAGCCGAGAGGTCAATCAGCCCCAGCATTTT
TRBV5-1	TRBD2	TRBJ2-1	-	CASSLGLAGGLIYNEQFF	TGCGCCAGCAGCCTCGGCCTAGCGGGGGGGTTGATCTACAATGAGCAGTTCTTC
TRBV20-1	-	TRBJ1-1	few	CSASTPGSNTEAFF	TGCAGTGCTAGTACCCCGGGTTCGAACACTGAAGCTTTCTTT
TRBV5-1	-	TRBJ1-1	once	CASSLALGQGFTEAFF	TGCGCCAGCAGCTTGGCCTTGGGGCAGGGTTTCACTGAAGCTTTCTTT
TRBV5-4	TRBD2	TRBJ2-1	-	CASSWEPGLVSPGEQFF	TGTGCCAGCAGCTGGGAACCGGGACTAGTTTCCCCTGGTGAGCAGTTCTTC
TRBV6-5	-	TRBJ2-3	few	CASRLQAGTDTQYF	TGTGCCAGCAGACTCCAGGCGGGGACAGATACGCAGTATTTT
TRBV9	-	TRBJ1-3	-	CASSVDSSGNTIYF	TGTGCCAGCAGCGTCGACAGCTCTGGAAACACCATATATTTT
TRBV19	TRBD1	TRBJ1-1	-	CASIYRTGGDMNTEAFF	TGTGCCAGTATCTATAGGACAGGTGGCGACATGAACACTGAAGCTTTCTTT
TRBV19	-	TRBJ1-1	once	CASSMGGPNTEAFF	TGTGCCAGTAGTATGGGGGGACCAAACACTGAAGCTTTCTTT
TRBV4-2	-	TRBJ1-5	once	CASSQDINQPQHF	TGTGCCAGCAGCCAAGACATCAATCAGCCCCAGCATTTT
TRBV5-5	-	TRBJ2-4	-	CASSLPSARDIQYF	TGTGCCAGCAGCTTACCCTCGGCGAGGGACATTCAGTACTTC
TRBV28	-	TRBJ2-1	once	CASSFVYNEQFF	TGTGCCAGCAGTTTCGTCTACAATGAGCAGTTCTTC
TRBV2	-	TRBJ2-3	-	CASSKNRGRTLTDTQYF	TGTGCCAGCAGCAAAAACCGAGGGAGGACCCTCACAGATACGCAGTATTTT
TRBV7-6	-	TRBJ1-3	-	CASSLGGGLSGNTIYF	TGTGCCAGCAGCTTAGGAGGGGGTCTCTCTGGAAACACCATATATTTT
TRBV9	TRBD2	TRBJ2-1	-	CASSVETGLAKFF	TGTGCCAGCAGCGTTGAAACGGGACTAGCCAAGTTCTTC
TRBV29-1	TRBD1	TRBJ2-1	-	CSVERTGSNEQFF	TGCAGCGTTGAGAGGACAGGTAGCAATGAGCAGTTCTTC
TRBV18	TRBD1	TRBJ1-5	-	CASSSRGPGNQPQHF	TGTGCCAGCTCATCCAGGGGGCCCGGCAATCAGCCCCAGCATTTT